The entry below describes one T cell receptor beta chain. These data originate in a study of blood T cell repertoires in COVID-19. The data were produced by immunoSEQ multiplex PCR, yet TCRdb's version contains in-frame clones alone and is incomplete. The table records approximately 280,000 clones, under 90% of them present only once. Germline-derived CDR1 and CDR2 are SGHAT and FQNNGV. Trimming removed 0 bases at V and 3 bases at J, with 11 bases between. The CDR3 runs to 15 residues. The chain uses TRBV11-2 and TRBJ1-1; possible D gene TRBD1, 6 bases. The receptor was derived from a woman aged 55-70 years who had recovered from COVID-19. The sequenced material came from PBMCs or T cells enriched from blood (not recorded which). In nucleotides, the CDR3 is TGTGCCAGCAGCTTAGATACTACAGGGTACACTGAAGCTTTCTTT. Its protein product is CASSLDTTGYTEAFF.